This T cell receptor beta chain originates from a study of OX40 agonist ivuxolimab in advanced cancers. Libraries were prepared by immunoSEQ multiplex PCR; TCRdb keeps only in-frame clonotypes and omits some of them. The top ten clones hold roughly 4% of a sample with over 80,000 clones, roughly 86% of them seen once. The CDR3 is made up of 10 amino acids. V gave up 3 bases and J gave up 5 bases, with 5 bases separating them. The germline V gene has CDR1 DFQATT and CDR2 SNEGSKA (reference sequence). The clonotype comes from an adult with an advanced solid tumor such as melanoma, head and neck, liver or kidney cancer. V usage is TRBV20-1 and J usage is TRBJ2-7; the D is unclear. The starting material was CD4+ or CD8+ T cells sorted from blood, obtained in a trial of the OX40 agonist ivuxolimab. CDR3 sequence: CSASNNEQYF. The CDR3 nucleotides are TGCAGTGCTAGTAACAACGAGCAGTACTTC.